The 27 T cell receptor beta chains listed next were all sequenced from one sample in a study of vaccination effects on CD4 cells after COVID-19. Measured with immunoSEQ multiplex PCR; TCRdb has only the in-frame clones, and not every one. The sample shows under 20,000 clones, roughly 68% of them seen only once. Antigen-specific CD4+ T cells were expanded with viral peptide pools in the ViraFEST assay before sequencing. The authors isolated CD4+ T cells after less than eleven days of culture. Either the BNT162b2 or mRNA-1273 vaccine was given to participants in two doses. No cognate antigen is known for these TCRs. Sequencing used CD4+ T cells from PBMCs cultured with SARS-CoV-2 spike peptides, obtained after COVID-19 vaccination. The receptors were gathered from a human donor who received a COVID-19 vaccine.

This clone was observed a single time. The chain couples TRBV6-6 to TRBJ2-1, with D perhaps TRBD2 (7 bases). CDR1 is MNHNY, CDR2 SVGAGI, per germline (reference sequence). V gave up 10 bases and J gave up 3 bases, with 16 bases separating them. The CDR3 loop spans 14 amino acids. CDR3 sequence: CATGLGGGYNEQFF. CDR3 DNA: TGTGCCACCGGACTAGGGGGTGGCTACAATGAGCAGTTCTTC.

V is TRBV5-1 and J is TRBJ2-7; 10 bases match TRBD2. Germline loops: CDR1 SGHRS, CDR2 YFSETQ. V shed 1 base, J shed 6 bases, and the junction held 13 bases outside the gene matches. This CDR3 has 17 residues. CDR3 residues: CASSLLAGASGGAEQYF. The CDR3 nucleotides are TGCGCCAGCAGCTTGCTAGCGGGAGCGTCCGGGGGAGCCGAGCAGTACTTC.

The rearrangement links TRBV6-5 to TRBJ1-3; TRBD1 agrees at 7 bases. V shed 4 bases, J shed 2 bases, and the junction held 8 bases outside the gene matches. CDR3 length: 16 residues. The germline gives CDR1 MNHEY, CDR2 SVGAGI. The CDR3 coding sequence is TGTGCCAGCAGTTCCTCCGACAGGGCGACTGGAAACACCATATATTTT. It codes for CASSSSDRATGNTIYF.

CDR3 sequence: CATVMLTGAGTEAFF. The CDR3, as DNA: TGTGCCACCGTTATGCTCACAGGGGCGGGCACTGAAGCTTTCTTT. The chain couples TRBV28 to TRBJ1-1; 7 bases align to TRBD1. With V trimmed by 10 bases and J by 4 bases, 15 bases remained unmatched. Germline-derived CDR1 and CDR2 are MDHEN and SYDVKM. The CDR3 consists of 15 residues.

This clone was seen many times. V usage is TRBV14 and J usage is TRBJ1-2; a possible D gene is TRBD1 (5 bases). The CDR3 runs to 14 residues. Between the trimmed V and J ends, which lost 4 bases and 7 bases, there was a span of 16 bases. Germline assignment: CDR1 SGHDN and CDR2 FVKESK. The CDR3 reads CASSPRGGSFGYTF. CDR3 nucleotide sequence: TGTGCCAGCAGCCCTCGTGGGGGGAGCTTTGGCTACACCTTC.

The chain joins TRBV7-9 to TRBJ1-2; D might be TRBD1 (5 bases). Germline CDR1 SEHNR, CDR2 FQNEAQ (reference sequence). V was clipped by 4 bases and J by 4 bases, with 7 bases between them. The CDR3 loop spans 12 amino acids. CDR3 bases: TGTGCCAGCAGCTCTGACAGCTATGGCTACACCTTC. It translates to CASSSDSYGYTF.

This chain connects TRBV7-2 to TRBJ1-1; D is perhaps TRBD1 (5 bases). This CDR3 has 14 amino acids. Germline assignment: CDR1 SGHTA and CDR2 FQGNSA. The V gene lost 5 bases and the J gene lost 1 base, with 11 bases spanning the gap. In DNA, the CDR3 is TGTGCCAGCAGCATGGGACGGAGGAACACTGAAGCTTTCTTT. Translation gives CASSMGRRNTEAFF.

Here the CDR3 DNA reads TGTGCCTGGAGTCGACCGGACAGGGGATTTCGTGAAGCTTTCTTT. Translation gives CAWSRPDRGFREAFF. This chain links TRBV30 with TRBJ1-1, with 9 nucleotides matching TRBD1. CDR1 and CDR2 from the germline V gene are GTSNPN and SVGIG (reference sequence). This CDR3 region has 15 residues. Trimming took 2 bases from V and 7 from J; bases not matched to a gene: 11. Full variable domain (rest looked up from reference TRBV30 and TRBJ1-1): SQTIHQWPATLVQPVGSPLSLECTVEGTSNPNLYWYRQAAGRGLQLLFYSVGIGQISSEVPQNLSASRPQDRQFILSSKKLLLSDSGFYLCAWSRPDRGFREAFFGQGTRLTVV.

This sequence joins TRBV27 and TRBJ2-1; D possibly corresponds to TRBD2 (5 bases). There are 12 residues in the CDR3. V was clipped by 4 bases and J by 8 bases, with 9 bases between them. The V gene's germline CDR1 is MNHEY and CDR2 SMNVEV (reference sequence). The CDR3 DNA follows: TGTGCCAGCAGTTCACTAGGAGATGAGCAGTTCTTC. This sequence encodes CASSSLGDEQFF.

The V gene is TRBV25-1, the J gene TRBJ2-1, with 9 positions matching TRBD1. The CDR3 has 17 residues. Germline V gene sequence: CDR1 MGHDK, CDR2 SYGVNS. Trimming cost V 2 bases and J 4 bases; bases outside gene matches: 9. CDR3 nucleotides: TGTGCCAGCAGTGAAACCCCCGGACAGGGGCGATACAATGAGCAGTTCTTC. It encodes CASSETPGQGRYNEQFF.

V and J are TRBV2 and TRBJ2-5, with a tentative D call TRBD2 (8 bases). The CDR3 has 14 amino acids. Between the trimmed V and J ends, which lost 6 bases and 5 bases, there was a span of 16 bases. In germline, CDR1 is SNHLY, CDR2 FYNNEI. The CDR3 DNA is TGTGCCAGCAGGGACAGGACGGGAGGGGAGACCCAGTACTTC. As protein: CASRDRTGGETQYF.

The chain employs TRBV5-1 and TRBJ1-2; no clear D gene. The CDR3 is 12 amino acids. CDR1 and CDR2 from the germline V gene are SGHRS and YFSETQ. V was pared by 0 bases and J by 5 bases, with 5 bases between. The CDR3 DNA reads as TGCGCCAGCAGCTTGGAAGGGTATGGCTACACCTTC. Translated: CASSLEGYGYTF.

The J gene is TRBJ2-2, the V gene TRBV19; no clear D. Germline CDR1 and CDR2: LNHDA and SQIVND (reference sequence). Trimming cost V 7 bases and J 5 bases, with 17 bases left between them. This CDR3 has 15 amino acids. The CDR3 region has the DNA TGTGCCAGTACGCGCCTTGCCAGGAAGACCGGGGAGCTGTTTTTT. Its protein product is CASTRLARKTGELFF.

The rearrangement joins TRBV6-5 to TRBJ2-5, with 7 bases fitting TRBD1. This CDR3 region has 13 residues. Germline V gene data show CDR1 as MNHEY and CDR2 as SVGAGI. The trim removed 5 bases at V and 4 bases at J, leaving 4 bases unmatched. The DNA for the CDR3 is TGTGCCAGCAGTAGTCGGGACAGAGAGACCCAGTACTTC. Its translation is CASSSRDRETQYF.

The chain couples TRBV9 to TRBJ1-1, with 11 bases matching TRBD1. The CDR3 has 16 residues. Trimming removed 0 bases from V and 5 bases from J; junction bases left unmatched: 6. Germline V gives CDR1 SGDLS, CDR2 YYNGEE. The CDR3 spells CASSVGTGGRRTEAFF. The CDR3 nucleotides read TGTGCCAGCAGCGTAGGGACAGGGGGCAGGCGAACTGAAGCTTTCTTT.

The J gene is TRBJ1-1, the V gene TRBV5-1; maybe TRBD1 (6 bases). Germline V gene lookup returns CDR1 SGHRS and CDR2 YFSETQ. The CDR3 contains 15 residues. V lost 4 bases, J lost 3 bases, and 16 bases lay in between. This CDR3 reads CASSRAQGGDTEAFF. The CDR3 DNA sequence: TGCGCCAGCAGCCGGGCACAGGGAGGGGACACTGAAGCTTTCTTT.

The chain's CDR3 is CASSRDGEKLFF. CDR3 coding DNA: TGTGCCAGCAGCCGGGACGGTGAAAAACTGTTTTTT. V gene TRBV5-8 combines with J gene TRBJ1-4; possible D gene TRBD1, 5 bases. With 4 bases removed from V and 7 bases from J, the gap between germline ends came to 8 bases. CDR1 and CDR2 from the germline V gene are SGHTS and YDEGEE. The CDR3 is made up of 12 amino acids.

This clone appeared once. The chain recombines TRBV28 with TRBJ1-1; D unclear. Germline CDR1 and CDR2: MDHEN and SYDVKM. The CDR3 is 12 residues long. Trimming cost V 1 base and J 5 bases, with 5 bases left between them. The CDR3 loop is CASSLLGTEAFF. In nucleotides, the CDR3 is TGTGCCAGCAGTTTATTAGGGACTGAAGCTTTCTTT.

The chain's CDR3 is CASSSGATLQETQYF. The CDR3 DNA is TGTGCCAGCAGCTCGGGGGCCACACTTCAAGAGACCCAGTACTTC. The chain uses TRBV7-2 and TRBJ2-5; TRBD1 or TRBD2 may be the D gene (6 bases each). The V end lost 4 bases, the J end lost 2 bases, and 14 bases lay between the germline ends. There are 15 residues in the CDR3. Germline V gene data show CDR1 as SGHTA and CDR2 as FQGNSA.

CDR3 protein: CASSEIVGSYEQYF. DNA of the CDR3: TGTGCCAGCAGTGAAATCGTAGGGAGTTACGAGCAGTACTTC. V is TRBV6-1 and J is TRBJ2-7; D possibly corresponds to TRBD2 (5 bases). The germline gives CDR1 MNHNS, CDR2 SASEGT. The ends were cut back, 2 bases at V and 4 bases at J, with 12 bases in the middle. The CDR3 extends over 14 amino acids.

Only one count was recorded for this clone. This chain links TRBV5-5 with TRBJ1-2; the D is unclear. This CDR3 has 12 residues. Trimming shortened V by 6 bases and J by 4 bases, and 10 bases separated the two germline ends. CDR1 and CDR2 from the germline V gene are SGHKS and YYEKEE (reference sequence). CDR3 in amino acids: CASIADPYGYTF. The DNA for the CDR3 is TGTGCCAGCATAGCGGATCCCTATGGCTACACCTTC.

CDR3 protein: CASRRDLPEQYF. The CDR3 DNA reads TGTGCCAGCAGAAGGGACCTTCCCGAGCAGTACTTC. This chain uses TRBV6-5 with TRBJ2-7; tentatively, D is TRBD1 or TRBD2 (5 bases each). The germline V gene has CDR1 MNHEY and CDR2 SVGAGI. The CDR3 extends over 12 amino acids. V lost 6 bases, J lost 6 bases, and 12 bases lay in between.

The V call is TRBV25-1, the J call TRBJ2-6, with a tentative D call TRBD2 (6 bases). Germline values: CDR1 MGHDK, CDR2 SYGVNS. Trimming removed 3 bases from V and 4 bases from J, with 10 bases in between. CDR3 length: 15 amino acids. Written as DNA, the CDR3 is TGTGCCAGCAGTGAGGGGGGTCGAGGGGCCAACGTCCTGACTTTC. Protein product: CASSEGGRGANVLTF.

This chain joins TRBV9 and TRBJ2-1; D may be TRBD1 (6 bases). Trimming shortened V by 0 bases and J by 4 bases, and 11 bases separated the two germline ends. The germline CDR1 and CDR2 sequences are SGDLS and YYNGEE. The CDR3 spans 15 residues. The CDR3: CASSVGDMPYNEQFF. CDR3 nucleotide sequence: TGTGCCAGCAGCGTAGGGGACATGCCATACAATGAGCAGTTCTTC.

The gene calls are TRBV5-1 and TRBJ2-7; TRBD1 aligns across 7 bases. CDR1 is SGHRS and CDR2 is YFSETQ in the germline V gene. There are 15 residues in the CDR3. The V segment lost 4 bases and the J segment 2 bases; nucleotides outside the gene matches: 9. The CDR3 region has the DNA TGCGCCAGCAGCCAGACGGGACAGTCGACCTACGAGCAGTACTTC. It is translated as CASSQTGQSTYEQYF.

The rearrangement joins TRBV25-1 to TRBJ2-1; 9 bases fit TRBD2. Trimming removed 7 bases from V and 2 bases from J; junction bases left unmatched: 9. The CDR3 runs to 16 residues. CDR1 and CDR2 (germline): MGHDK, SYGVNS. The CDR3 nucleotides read TGTGCCAGCACTCGAGGAGCGGGGGGAGCCTACAATGAGCAGTTCTTC. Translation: CASTRGAGGAYNEQFF.

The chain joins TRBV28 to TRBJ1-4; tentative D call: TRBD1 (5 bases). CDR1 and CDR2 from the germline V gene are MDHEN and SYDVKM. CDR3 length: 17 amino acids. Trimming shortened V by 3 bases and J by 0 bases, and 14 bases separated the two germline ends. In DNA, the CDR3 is TGTGCCAGCAGTTTGGGGGGACCGGTCACAACTAATGAAAAACTGTTTTTT. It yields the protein CASSLGGPVTTNEKLFF. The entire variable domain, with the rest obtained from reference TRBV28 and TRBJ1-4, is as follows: DVKVTQSSRYLVKRTGEKVFLECVQDMDHENMFWYRQDPGLGLRLIYFSYDVKMKEKGDIPEGYSVSREKKERFSLILESASTNQTSMYLCASSLGGPVTTNEKLFFGSGTQLSVL.